One and the same sample provided the 17 T cell receptor beta chains below, sequenced in a study of cytomegalovirus exposure and HLA in healthy donors. With 60 Vbeta and 13 Jbeta primers, the PCR was carried out. Assay used: immunoSEQ multiplex PCR; TCRdb lists only in-frame clones, some missing. Here the sample spans 150,000 or so clones, almost 80% being singletons. Sequencing was carried out using PBMCs. The receptor set was obtained from a man younger than 35 in good health and CMV-seropositive.

CDR3 in amino acids: CASSPSTGVLSYEQYF. The CDR3 bases are TGTGCCAGCAGCCCTAGTACAGGGGTTCTTTCCTACGAGCAGTACTTC. The rearrangement uses TRBV7-8 and TRBJ2-7; 7 bases match TRBD1. The V gene's germline CDR1 is SGHVS and CDR2 FQNEAQ. Trimming cost V 5 bases and J 1 base; bases outside gene matches: 11. The CDR3 totals 16 residues.

The chain is built from TRBV4-1 and TRBJ2-1, with a possible D match to TRBD2 (6 bases). The CDR3 has 13 amino acids. V lost 4 bases and J lost 10, with 14 bases in between. Germline-derived CDR1 and CDR2 are MGHRA and YSYEKL. CDR3 region: CASSPPRDSEQFF. Written as DNA, the CDR3 is TGCGCCAGCAGCCCCCCCCGGGACTCCGAGCAGTTCTTC.

This chain uses TRBV6-1 with TRBJ1-5; unclear D gene. The V gene's germline CDR1 is MNHNS and CDR2 SASEGT. Between the trimmed V and J ends, which lost 4 bases and 7 bases, there was a span of 11 bases. CDR3 length: 13 amino acids. The CDR3 here is CASSVRAGQPQHF. The CDR3 DNA follows: TGTGCCAGCAGTGTGCGGGCCGGCCAGCCCCAGCATTTT.

This sequence joins TRBV7-9 and TRBJ2-1; D is unclear. CDR3 length equals 14 residues. Germline loops: CDR1 SEHNR, CDR2 FQNEAQ (reference sequence). The V gene lost 1 base and the J gene lost 4 bases, with 8 bases spanning the gap. CDR3 sequence: CASSLDRYYNEQFF. The CDR3 region has the DNA TGTGCCAGCAGCTTAGACCGCTATTACAATGAGCAGTTCTTC.

The chain recombines TRBV7-8 with TRBJ2-7; tentative D call: TRBD2 (6 bases). Deletions cut 5 bases from V and 5 bases from J, with 13 bases between. The CDR3 covers 13 residues. CDR1 is SGHVS, CDR2 FQNEAQ, per germline. The DNA of the CDR3 is TGTGCCAGCAGCCCCGGGACTCGCCACGAGCAGTACTTC. The encoded protein is CASSPGTRHEQYF.

The chain joins TRBV5-1 to TRBJ2-7; 7 bases match TRBD1. Germline V gene data show CDR1 as SGHRS and CDR2 as YFSETQ. The trim removed 2 bases at V and 8 bases at J, leaving 19 bases unmatched. This CDR3 contains 17 residues. The DNA for the CDR3 is TGCGCCAGCAGCTTCCTTGGGGACAGACAGCTCGGAGTCAAGCAGTACTTC. It specifies CASSFLGDRQLGVKQYF.

This chain joins TRBV19 and TRBJ2-1; D is ambiguous. The V end was cut by 0 bases, the J end by 8 bases, with 14 bases between. Germline V gene data show CDR1 as LNHDA and CDR2 as SQIVND (reference sequence). The CDR3 is 15 residues long. The CDR3 region is CASSIEGKRWDEQFF. CDR3 sequence (DNA): TGTGCCAGTAGTATAGAGGGCAAAAGATGGGATGAGCAGTTCTTC.

The chain carries TRBV14 and TRBJ1-2; TRBD1 matches at 8 bases. This CDR3 has 16 residues. CDR1 SGHDN and CDR2 FVKESK come from the germline V gene. V was clipped by 1 base and J by 6 bases; unmatched bases: 10. CDR3 nucleotides: TGTGCCAGCAGCCAAGGTCTTGGACAGGGAGTGGATGGCTACACCTTC. This gives the protein CASSQGLGQGVDGYTF.

This clone was detected only once. The CDR3 here is CASSLSLLAGGYEQYF. The DNA for the CDR3 is TGTGCCAGCAGTTTATCCCTGCTAGCGGGGGGGTACGAGCAGTACTTC. J is TRBJ2-7 and V is TRBV27; 12 positions match TRBD2. The CDR3 sequence is 16 residues long. Germline-derived CDR1 and CDR2 are MNHEY and SMNVEV (reference sequence). J lost 4 bases, V lost 0 bases, and 4 bases had no gene match.

The chain couples TRBV6-6 to TRBJ2-7; 8 bases match TRBD1. CDR3 length: 13 residues. J gave up 5 bases and V 5 bases, and 5 bases lay outside the gene matches. Germline V gives CDR1 MNHNY, CDR2 SVGAGI (reference sequence). The CDR3 is CASSGQGANEQYF. DNA of the CDR3: TGTGCCAGCAGTGGACAGGGCGCCAACGAGCAGTACTTC.

The genes are TRBV11-2 and TRBJ2-7, with D possibly TRBD1 on 5 matching bases. Deletions cut 5 bases from V and 3 bases from J, with 14 bases between. CDR3 size: 14 residues. Germline V gene data show CDR1 as SGHAT and CDR2 as FQNNGV. The CDR3 DNA reads as TGTGCCAGCAGCGTAAGGGGCAACCACTACGAGCAGTACTTC. As protein: CASSVRGNHYEQYF. The entire variable domain, with the rest obtained from reference TRBV11-2 and TRBJ2-7, is as follows: EAGVAQSPRYKIIEKRQSVAFWCNPISGHATLYWYQQILGQGPKLLIQFQNNGVVDDSQLPKDRFSAERLKGVDSTLKIQPAKLEDSAVYLCASSVRGNHYEQYFGPGTRLTVT.

Notes on this clone: Other DNA sequences of this sample code for an identical CDR3. CDR3 in DNA: TGCAGTGCTCGACAGTCCTACGAGCAGTACTTC. Translation gives CSARQSYEQYF. The chain joins TRBV20-1 to TRBJ2-7; possibly TRBD1 for D (5 bases). The CDR3 sequence is 11 residues long. Trimming cost V 5 bases and J 1 base, with 6 bases left between them. Per germline, CDR1 DFQATT and CDR2 SNEGSKA (reference sequence).

J is TRBJ2-3 and V is TRBV28, with 11 positions matching TRBD2. Germline lookup yields CDR1 MDHEN and CDR2 SYDVKM. V lost 11 bases to trimming and J lost 6 bases; unmatched junction nucleotides: 22. This CDR3 region has 18 residues. The CDR3 DNA sequence: TGTGCCGGTAGCGGGACTGACGGAACTAGCGGGAGATTGGATACGCAGTATTTT. It translates to CAGSGTDGTSGRLDTQYF.

The genes are TRBV7-9 and TRBJ2-1; TRBD2 is a possible D gene (6 bases). Trimming removed 2 bases from V and 3 bases from J, with 14 bases in between. The CDR3 is 16 residues long. Germline CDR1 reads SEHNR; CDR2 reads FQNEAQ (reference sequence). The chain's CDR3 is CASSLMGGAYYNEQFF. As DNA, the CDR3 is TGTGCCAGCAGCTTAATGGGGGGAGCTTACTACAATGAGCAGTTCTTC.

This clone was recorded a few times. The genes are TRBV4-3 and TRBJ2-7, with 10 bases fitting TRBD2. The ends lost 0 bases at V and 6 bases at J; junction bases unmatched: 5. This CDR3 contains 15 residues. Germline values: CDR1 LGHNA, CDR2 YSLEER. This CDR3 is CASSQDTAGGSEQYF. CDR3 DNA sequence: TGCGCCAGCAGCCAAGATACAGCGGGAGGGAGCGAGCAGTACTTC.

The V call is TRBV9, the J call TRBJ2-3; 8 bases align to TRBD1. Germline V gene data show CDR1 as SGDLS and CDR2 as YYNGEE. The V and J ends lost 3 bases and 5 bases, in that order; junction bases with no gene match: 5. The CDR3 loop spans 14 amino acids. For the CDR3, the DNA is TGTGCCAGCAGCGAAGGACAGGGTTTAGATACGCAGTATTTT. It is translated as CASSEGQGLDTQYF.

As DNA, the CDR3 is TGTGCCAGCAGCATAAGCGACTATGGCTACACCTTC. Translated, it gives CASSISDYGYTF. The chain carries TRBV7-9 and TRBJ1-2; D gene uncertain. In germline, CDR1 is SEHNR, CDR2 FQNEAQ (reference sequence). V lost 5 bases and J 3 bases, leaving 7 bases between the germline ends. The CDR3 is 12 amino acids.